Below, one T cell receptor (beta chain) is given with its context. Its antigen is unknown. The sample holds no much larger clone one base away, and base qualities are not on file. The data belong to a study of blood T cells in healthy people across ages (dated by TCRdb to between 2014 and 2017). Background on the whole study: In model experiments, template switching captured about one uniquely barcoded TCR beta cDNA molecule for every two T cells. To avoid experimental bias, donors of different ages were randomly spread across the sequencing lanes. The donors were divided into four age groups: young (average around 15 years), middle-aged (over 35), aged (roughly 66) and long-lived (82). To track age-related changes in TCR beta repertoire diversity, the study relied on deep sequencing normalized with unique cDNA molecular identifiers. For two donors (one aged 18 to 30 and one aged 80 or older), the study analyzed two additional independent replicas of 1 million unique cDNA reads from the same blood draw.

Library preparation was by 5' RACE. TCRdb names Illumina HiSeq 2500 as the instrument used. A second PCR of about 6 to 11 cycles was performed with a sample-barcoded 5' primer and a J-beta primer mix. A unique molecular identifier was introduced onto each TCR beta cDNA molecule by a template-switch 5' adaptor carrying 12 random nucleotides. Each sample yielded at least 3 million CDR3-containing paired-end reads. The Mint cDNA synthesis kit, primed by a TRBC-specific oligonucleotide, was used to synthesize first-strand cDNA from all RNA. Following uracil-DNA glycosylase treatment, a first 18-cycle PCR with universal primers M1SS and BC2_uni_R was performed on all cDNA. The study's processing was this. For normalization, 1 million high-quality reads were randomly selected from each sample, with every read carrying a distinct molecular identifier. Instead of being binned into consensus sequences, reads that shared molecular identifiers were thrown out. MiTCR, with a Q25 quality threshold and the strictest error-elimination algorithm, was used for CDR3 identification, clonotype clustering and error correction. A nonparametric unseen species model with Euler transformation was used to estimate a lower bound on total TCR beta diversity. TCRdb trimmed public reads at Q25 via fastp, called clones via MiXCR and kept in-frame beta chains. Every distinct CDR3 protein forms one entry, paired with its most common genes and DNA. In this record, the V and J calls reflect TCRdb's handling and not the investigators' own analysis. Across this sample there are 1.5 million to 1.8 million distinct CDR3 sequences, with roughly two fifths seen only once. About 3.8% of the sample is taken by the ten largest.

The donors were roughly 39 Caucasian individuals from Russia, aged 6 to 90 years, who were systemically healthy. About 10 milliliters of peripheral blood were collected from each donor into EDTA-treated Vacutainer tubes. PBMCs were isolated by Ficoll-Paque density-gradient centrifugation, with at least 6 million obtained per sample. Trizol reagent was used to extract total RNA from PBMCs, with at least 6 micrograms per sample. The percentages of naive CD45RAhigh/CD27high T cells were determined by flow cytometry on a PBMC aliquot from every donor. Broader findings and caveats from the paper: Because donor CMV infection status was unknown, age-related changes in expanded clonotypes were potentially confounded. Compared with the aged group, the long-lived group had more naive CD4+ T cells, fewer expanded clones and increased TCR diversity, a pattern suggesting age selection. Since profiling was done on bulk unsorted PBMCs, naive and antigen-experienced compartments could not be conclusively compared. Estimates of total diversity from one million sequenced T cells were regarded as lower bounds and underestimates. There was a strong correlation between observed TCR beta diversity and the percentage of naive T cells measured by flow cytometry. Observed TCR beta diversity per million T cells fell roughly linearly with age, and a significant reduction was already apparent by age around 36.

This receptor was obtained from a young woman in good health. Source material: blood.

Here is the DNA: TGTGCCAGCAGCTTGAATTCGGGCAGCCAGAATGAGCAGTTCTTC. It translates to CASSLNSGSQNEQFF. The rearranged segments are TRBV5-4 and TRBJ2-1, with the D gene uncertain. The CDR3 holds 15 amino acids from the cysteine to the phenylalanine. CDR3 DNA is the only sequence kept; it has 45 bases, read in frame from the first base. Trimming takes 1 base from V and 7 bases from J, and the germline ends sit 15 bases apart. As encoded in the germline V gene (reference sequence), CDR1 is SGHNT while CDR2 is YYREEE.